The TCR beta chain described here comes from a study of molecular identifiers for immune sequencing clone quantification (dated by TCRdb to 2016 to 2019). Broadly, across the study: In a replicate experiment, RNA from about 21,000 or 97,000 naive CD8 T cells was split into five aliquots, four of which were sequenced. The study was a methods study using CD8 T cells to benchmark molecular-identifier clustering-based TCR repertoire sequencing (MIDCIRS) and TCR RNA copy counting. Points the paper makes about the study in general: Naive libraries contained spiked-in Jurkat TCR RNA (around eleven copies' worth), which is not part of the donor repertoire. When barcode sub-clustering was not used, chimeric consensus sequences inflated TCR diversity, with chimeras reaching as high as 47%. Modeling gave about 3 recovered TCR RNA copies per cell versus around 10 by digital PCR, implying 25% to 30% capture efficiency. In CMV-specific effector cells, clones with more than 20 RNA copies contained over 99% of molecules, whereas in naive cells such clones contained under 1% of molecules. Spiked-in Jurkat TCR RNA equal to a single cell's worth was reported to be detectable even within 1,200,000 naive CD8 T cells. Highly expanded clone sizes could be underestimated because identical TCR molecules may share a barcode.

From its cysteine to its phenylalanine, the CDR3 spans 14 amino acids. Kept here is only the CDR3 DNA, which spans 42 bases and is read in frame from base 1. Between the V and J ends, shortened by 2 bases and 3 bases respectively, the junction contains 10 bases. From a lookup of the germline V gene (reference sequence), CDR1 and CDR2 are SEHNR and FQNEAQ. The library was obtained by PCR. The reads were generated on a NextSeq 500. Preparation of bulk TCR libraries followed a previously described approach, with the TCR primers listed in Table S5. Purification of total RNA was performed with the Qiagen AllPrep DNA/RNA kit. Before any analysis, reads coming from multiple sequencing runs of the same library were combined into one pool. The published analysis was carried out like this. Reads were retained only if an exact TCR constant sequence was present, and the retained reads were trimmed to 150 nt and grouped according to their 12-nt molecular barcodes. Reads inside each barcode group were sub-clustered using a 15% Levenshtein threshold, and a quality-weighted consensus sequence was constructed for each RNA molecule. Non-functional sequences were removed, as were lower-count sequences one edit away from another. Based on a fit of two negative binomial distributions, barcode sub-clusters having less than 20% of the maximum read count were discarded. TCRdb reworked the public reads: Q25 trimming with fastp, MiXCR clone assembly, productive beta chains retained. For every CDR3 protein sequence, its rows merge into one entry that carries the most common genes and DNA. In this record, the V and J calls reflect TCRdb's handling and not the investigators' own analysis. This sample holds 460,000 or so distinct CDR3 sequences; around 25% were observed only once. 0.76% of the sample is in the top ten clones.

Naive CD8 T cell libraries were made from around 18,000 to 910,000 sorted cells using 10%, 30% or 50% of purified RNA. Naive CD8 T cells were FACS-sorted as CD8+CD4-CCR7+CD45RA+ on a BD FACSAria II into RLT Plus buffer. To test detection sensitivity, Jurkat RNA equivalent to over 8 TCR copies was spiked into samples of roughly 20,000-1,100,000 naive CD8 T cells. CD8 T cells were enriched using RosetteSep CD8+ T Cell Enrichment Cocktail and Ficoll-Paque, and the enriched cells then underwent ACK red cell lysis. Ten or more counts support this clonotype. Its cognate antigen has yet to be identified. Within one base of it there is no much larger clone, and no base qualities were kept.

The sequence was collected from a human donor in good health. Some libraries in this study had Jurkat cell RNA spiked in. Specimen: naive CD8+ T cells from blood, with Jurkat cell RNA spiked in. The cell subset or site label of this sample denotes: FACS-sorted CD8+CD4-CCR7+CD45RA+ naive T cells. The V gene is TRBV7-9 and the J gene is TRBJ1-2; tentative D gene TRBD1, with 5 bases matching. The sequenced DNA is TGTGCCAGCAGCTTATTCGGGGCAGACTATGGCTACACCTTC. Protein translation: CASSLFGADYGYTF. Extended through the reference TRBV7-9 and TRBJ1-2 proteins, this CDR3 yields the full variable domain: DTGVSQNPRHKITKRGQNVTFRCDPISEHNRLYWYRQTLGQGPEFLTYFQNEAQLEKSRLLSDRFSAERPKGSFSTLEIQRTEQGDSAMYLCASSLFGADYGYTFGSGTRLTVV.